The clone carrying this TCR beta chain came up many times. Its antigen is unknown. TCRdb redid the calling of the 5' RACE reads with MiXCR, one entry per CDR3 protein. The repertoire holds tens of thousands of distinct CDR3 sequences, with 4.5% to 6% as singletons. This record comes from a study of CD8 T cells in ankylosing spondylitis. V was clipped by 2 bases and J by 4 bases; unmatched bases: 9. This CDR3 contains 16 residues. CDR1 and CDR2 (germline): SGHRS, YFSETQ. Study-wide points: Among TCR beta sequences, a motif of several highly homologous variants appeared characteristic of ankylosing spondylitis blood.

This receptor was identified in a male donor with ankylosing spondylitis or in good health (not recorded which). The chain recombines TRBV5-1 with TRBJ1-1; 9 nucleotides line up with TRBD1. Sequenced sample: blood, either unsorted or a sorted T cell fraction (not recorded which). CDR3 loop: CASSLLQGAGGTEAFF. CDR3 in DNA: TGCGCCAGCAGCTTACTACAGGGGGCAGGGGGCACTGAAGCTTTCTTT.